Sequencing of this T cell receptor (beta chain) was carried out in a study of blood T cell repertoires in COVID-19. For the study at large: COVID-19 samples from acute and convalescent phases originated in the United States, Italy and Spain. PBMCs, B-cell-depleted T cells, or T cells provided the cDNA or gDNA that made up the material.

V was clipped by 6 bases and J by 5 bases, with 14 bases between them. Germline V gene lookup returns CDR1 LNHDA and CDR2 SQIVND (reference sequence). The CDR3 has 14 amino acids. This clone was seen more than once but under ten times. How the authors handled the data: Reference gene primer amplification in the assay estimated nucleated cell counts. Profiling relied on immunoSEQ multiplex PCR, and the TCRdb table lists in-frame clones only, not all of them. V, J and clone size were drawn from that table, and D and trimming were deduced from the DNA. Here the sample spans just over 150,000 clones, less than 85% being singletons. The Seattle patients joined while their infection was active and were tracked longitudinally afterward.

The sequenced sample was peripheral blood. This clonotype was sampled from a woman between 40 and 55 years old with COVID-19, enrolled during active disease. The rearrangement links TRBV19 to TRBJ1-5, with no clear D. The CDR3 sequence: CASSNQLAYQPQHF. DNA of the CDR3: TGTGCCAGTAGCAATCAGCTAGCTTATCAGCCCCAGCATTTT.